Reported below is one TCR beta chain. The V gene's germline CDR1 is WSHSY and CDR2 SAAADI. With V trimmed by 2 bases and J by 6 bases, 6 bases remained unmatched. CDR3 length: 15 residues. The data derive from a study of blood T cell repertoires in COVID-19. The wider study: The origin of the acute and convalescent COVID-19 samples was the United States, Italy and Spain. Sample material is recorded as cDNA or gDNA derived from T cells, B-cell-depleted T cells, or PBMCs.

Original analysis: Amplified reference gene primers provided the basis for estimating nucleated cell counts. The table came from immunoSEQ multiplex PCR; TCRdb's copy has only in-frame clones and leaves some out. V and J calls and clone size are those listed in that table; D and trimming were worked out from the DNA. Found here are over 250,000 clones, 85% to 90% of them singletons; the top ten hold 10% to 15%. V usage is TRBV10-2 and J usage is TRBJ2-1; 8 bases agree with TRBD2. The sequencing input was peripheral blood. This receptor was obtained from a human donor in a cohort sampled during active COVID-19. CDR3 in DNA: TGCGCCAGCAGTGAGGAAGCGGGAGTACTCAATGAGCAGTTCTTC. This translates into CASSEEAGVLNEQFF.